This T cell receptor (beta chain) was identified during a study of vaccination and CD4 T cells after COVID-19. Study context: Post-vaccination samples were procured at a median of approximately 72 days following dose two (range 14 to 241).

Treatment given: approximately 9-day PBMC culture with coronavirus spike peptide pools or control peptides (ViraFEST assay). Researchers collected the unexposed donor's CD4+ T cells before the COVID-19 pandemic (2011-2018). For this clonotype: Antigen unknown.

Germline V lookup: CDR1 SGHVS, CDR2 FQNEAQ. Trimming took off 5 bases at V and 0 bases at J, with 14 bases between the two ends. The CDR3 loop spans 16 amino acids. The Oncomine TCR Beta short-read assay was applied to DNA of cultured CD4+ T cells. Using the QIAamp micro DNA kit, genomic DNA was extracted from the CD4+ T cells that had been cultured. TCRdb reprocessed the PCR reads with MiXCR, giving one entry per CDR3 protein. The sample consists of about 7,000 distinct CDR3 sequences, roughly two fifths of them appearing once. This receptor was obtained from a human donor in good health. The rearrangement links TRBV7-8 to TRBJ1-3; D may be TRBD1 (6 bases). Sample: CD4+ T cells from blood, cultured in vitro. The CDR3 DNA reads as TGTGCCAGCAGCCTACAGGGATCTTACTCTGGAAACACCATATATTTT. Translating gives CASSLQGSYSGNTIYF.